The sequence of this TCR beta chain was determined in a study of HIV-infected children after antiretroviral therapy interruption. Study summary: Most children had recorded EBV and CMV exposure.

V was cut by 2 bases and J by 0 bases, with 8 bases left in between. The CDR3 sequence is 15 residues long. Germline V gives CDR1 SGHTA, CDR2 FQGNSA. This clonotype came up many times. Antigen specificity is unknown. Indicated treatment: PENTA 11 planned treatment interruption arm or continuous ART arm. Sorting from thawed PBMCs isolated naive CD4+ CD45RA+ CD45RO- T cells. The study's findings and limits: Minor non-naive CD45RA+ populations, like EMRA or stem memory, might contaminate naive sorts. Naive CD4+ sequences overlapped less between time points once interruption began.

Unique molecular identifiers were included in an RNA-based 3' RACE TCR library. In TCRdb, the 3' RACE reads were re-called with MiXCR into one record per CDR3 protein. The sample contains about 15,000 distinct CDR3 sequences, 3% to 3.5% of which appear only once. The chain is built from TRBV7-2 and TRBJ1-3; no firm D call. The sequenced sample was CD45RA+ CD4+ T cells from PBMCs, obtained from a donor given antiretroviral therapy, either interrupted or continuous. This sample's subset: naive CD4+ CD45RA+ CD45RO- T cells. The clonotype originates from a child younger than 18 with HIV. The CDR3 region is CASSLQDFSGNTIYF. In DNA form, the CDR3 reads TGTGCCAGCAGCTTACAGGATTTCTCTGGAAACACCATATATTTT. The whole variable domain, filled in from reference TRBV7-2 and TRBJ1-3, reads GAGVSQSPSNKVTEKGKDVELRCDPISGHTALYWYRQSLGQGLEFLIYFQGNSAPDKSGLPSDRFSAERTGGSVSTLTIQRTQQEDSAVYLCASSLQDFSGNTIYFGEGSWLTVV.